This T cell receptor (beta chain) derives from a study of blood T cell repertoires in COVID-19. Participant-reported clinical history was the basis for cohort assignment. The junction had 7 bases not matched to a gene; V was cut back by 4 bases and J by 5 bases. The V gene's germline CDR1 is LNHDA and CDR2 SQIVND (reference sequence). CDR3 length: 15 amino acids. Assay used: immunoSEQ multiplex PCR; TCRdb lists only in-frame clones, some missing. This sample has under 200,000 clones, with around 82% found just once. The TCR comes from a woman aged 45-65 years in a cohort exposed to, infected with or recovered from COVID-19 (not recorded which). The specimen was PBMCs or T cells enriched from blood (not recorded which). V and J are TRBV19 and TRBJ2-2; 7 nucleotides line up with TRBD1. CDR3 in amino acids: CASSRNRGGTGELFF. CDR3 sequence (DNA): TGTGCCAGTAGTAGAAACAGGGGTGGGACCGGGGAGCTGTTTTTT.